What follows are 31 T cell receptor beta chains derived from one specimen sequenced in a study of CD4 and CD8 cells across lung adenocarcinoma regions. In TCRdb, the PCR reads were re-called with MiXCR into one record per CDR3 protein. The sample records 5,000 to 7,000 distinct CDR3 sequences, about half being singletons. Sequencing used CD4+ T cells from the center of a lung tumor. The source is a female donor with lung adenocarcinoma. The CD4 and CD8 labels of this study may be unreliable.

CDR3 in amino acids: CASSLAGGVGYEQFF. The DNA for the CDR3 is TGTGCCAGCAGCCTAGCGGGAGGGGTTGGGTATGAGCAGTTCTTC. V gene TRBV6-1 combines with J gene TRBJ2-1; 12 bases fit TRBD2. CDR3 size: 15 residues. Losses at the gene ends were 6 bases for V and 8 bases for J; bases not matched to a gene: 8. CDR1 MNHNS and CDR2 SASEGT come from the germline V gene.

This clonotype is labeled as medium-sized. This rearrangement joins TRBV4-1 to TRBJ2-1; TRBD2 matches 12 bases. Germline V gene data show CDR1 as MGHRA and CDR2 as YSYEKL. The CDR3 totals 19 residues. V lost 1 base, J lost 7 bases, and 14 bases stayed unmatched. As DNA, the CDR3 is TGCGCCAGCAGCCAAGTAACCGGCCGACTAGCGGGAGTGGGTAATGAGCAGTTCTTC. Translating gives CASSQVTGRLAGVGNEQFF.

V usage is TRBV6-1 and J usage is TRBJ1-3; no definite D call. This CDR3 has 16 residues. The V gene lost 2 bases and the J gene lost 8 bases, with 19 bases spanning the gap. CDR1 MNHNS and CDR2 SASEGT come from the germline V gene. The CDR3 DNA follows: TGTGCCAGCAGTGAATCCCCTCTAACGGATAGAGACACCATATATTTT. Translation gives CASSESPLTDRDTIYF.

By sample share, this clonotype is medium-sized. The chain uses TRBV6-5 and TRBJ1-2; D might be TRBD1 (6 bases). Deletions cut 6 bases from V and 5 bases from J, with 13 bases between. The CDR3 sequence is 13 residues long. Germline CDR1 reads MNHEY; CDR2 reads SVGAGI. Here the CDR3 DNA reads TGTGCCAGCAGCCGGGACACCGTATATGGCTACACCTTC. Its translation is CASSRDTVYGYTF.

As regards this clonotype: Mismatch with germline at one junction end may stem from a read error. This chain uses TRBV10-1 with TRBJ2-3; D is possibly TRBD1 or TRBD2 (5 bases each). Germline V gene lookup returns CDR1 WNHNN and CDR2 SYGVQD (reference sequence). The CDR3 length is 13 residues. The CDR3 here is CASGLGATDIQYF. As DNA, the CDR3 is TGCGCCTCGGGGCTGGGAGCTACAGATATTCAGTACTTT.

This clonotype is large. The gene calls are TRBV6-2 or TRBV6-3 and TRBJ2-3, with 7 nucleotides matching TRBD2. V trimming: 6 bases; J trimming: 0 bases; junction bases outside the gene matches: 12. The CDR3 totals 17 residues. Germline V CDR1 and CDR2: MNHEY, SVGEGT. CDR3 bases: TGTGCCAGCAGCCACAGACCGGGACTACCAAGCACAGATACGCAGTATTTT. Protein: CASSHRPGLPSTDTQYF.

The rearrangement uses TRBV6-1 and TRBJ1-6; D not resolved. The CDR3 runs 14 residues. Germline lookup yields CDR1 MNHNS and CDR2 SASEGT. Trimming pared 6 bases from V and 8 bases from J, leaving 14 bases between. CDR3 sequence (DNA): TGTGCCAGCAGCCCCGAGTTAGCTTATTCACCCCTCCACTTT. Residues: CASSPELAYSPLHF.

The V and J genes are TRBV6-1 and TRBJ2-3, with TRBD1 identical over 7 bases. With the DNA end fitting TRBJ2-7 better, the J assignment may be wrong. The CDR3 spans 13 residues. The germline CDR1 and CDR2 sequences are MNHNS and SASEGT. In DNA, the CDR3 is TGTGCCAGCAGTGACAGGGGGTGGAACGAGCAGTACTTC. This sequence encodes CASSDRGWNEQYF.

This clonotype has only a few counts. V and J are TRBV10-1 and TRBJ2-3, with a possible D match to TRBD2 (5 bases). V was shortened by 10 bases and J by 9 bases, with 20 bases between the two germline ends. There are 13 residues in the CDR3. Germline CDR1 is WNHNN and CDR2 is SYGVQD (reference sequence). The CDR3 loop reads CATELEAKDTQYF. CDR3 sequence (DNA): TGCGCCACCGAACTAGAAGCCAAAGACACGCAGTATTTT.

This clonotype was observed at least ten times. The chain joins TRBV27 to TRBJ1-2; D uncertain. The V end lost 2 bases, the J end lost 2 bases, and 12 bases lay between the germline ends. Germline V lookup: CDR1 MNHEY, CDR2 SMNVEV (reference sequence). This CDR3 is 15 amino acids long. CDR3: CASSLRGGKNYGYTF. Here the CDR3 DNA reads TGTGCCAGCAGTTTAAGAGGAGGGAAGAACTATGGCTACACCTTC.

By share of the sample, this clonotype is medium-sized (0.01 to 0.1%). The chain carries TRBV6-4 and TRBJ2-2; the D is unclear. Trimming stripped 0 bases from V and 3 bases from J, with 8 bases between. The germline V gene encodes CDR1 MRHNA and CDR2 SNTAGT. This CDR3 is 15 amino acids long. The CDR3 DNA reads TGTGCCAGCAGTGACTCGAATGGGGACACCGGGGAGCTGTTTTTT. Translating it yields CASSDSNGDTGELFF.

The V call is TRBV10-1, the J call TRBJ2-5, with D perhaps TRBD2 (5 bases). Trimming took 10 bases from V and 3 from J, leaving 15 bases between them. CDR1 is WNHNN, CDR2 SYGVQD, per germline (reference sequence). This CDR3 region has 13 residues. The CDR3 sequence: CATELDGKETQYF. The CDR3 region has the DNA TGCGCCACCGAACTAGATGGCAAAGAGACCCAGTACTTC.

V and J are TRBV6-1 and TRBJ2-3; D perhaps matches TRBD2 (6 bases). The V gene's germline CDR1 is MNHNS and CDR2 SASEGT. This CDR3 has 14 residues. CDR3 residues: CAGSGGSGTETQYF. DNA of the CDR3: TGTGCGGGCAGTGGGGGTAGCGGCACAGAGACCCAGTATTTT.

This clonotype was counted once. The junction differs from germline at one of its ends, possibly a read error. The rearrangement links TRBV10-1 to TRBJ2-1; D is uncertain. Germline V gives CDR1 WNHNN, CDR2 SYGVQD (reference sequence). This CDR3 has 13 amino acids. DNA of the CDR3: TGCGCCTCGGAACTGGAAGCCACAGATACGCAGTTCTTT. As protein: CASELEATDTQFF.

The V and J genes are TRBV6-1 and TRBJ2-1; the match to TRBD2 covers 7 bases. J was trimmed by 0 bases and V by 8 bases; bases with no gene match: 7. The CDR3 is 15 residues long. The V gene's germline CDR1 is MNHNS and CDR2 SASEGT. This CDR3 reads CASVGTNNSYNEQFF. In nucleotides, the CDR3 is TGTGCCAGCGTCGGGACTAACAACTCCTACAATGAGCAGTTCTTC.

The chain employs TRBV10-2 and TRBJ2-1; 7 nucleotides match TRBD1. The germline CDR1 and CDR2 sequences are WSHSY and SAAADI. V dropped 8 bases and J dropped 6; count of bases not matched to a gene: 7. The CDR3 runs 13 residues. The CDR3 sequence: CASSPRDSNEQFF. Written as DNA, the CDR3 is TGCGCCAGCTCACCCCGGGACAGCAATGAGCAGTTCTTC.

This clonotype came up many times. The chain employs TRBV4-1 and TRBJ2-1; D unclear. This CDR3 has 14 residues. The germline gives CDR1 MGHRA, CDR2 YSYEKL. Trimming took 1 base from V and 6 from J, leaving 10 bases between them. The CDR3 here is CASSQGTPPNEQFF. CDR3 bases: TGCGCCAGCAGCCAAGGGACCCCTCCCAATGAGCAGTTCTTC.

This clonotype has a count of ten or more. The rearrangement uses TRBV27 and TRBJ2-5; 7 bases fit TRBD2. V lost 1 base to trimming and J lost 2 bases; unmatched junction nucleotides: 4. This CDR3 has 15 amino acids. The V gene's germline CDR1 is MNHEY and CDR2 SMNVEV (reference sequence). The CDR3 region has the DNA TGTGCCAGCAGTTTATTGATGGGGGGGCAAGAGACCCAGTACTTC. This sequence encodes CASSLLMGGQETQYF.

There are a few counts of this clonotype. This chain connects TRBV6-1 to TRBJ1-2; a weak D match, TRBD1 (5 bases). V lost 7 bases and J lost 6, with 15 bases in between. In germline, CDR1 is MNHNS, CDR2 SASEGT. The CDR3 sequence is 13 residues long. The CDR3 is CASTFIQGDGYTF. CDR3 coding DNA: TGTGCCAGCACCTTCATCCAGGGTGATGGCTACACCTTC.

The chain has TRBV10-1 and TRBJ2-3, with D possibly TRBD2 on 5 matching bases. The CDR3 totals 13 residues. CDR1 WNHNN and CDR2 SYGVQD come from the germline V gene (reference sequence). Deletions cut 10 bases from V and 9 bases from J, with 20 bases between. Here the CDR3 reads CATGGGGKETQYF. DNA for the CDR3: TGCGCCACCGGAGGAGGAGGTAAAGAGACGCAGTATTTT.

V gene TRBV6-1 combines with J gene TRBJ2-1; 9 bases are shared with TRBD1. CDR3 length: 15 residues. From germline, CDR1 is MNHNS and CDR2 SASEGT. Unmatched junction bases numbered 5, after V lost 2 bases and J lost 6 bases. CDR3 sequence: CASSEWGQGSNEQFF. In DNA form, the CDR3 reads TGTGCCAGCAGTGAATGGGGACAGGGAAGCAATGAGCAGTTCTTC.

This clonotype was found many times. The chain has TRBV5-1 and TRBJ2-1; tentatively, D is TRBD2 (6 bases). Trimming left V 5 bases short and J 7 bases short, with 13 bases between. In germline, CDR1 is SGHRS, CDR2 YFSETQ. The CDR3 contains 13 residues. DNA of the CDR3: TGCGCCAGCAGTTCTAGGCTAGCGAATGAGCAGTTCTTC. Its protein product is CASSSRLANEQFF.

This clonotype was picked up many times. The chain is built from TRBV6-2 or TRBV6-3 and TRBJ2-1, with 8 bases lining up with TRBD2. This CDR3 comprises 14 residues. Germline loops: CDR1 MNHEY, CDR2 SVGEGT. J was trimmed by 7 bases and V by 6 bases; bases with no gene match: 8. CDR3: CASRKAGAVNEQFF. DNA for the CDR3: TGTGCCAGCAGGAAAGCGGGGGCTGTAAATGAGCAGTTCTTC.

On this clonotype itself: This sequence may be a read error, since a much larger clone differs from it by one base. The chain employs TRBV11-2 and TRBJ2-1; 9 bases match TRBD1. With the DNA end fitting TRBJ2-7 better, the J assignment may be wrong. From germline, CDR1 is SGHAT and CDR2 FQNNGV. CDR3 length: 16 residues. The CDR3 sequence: CASSFTGGFSYNEQYF. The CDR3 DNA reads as TGTGCCAGCAGCTTCACAGGGGGCTTCTCCTACAATGAGCAGTACTTC.

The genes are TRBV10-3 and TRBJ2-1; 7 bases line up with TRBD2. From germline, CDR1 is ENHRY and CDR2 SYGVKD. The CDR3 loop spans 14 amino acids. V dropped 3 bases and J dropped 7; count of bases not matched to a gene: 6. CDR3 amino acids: CAISDRQGGNEQFF. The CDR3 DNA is TGTGCCATCAGTGATAGGCAGGGAGGGAATGAGCAGTTCTTC.

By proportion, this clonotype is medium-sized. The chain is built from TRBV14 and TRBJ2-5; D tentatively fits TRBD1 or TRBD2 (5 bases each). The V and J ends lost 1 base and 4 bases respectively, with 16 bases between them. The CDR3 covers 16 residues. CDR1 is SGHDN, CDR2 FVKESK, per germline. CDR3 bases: TGTGCCAGCAGCCAAGCCGGGGTGTGGGGCGGAGAGACCCAGTACTTC. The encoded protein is CASSQAGVWGGETQYF.

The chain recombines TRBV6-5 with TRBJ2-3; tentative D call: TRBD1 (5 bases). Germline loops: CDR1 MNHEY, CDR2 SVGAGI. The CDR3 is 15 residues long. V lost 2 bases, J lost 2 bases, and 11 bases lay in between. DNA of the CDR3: TGTGCCAGCAGTTACGCGGAAGGGGCCACAGATACGCAGTATTTT. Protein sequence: CASSYAEGATDTQYF.

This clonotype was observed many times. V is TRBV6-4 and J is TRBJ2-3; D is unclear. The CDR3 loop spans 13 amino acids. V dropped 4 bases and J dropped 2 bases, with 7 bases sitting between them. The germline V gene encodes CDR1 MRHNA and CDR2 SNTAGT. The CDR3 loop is CASSAASTDTQYF. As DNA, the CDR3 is TGTGCCAGCAGTGCGGCGTCCACAGATACGCAGTATTTT.

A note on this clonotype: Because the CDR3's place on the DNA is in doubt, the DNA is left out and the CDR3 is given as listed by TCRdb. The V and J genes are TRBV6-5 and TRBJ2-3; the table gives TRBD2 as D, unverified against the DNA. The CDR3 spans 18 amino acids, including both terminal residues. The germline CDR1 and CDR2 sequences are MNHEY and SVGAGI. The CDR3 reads CAGSSYVYVGRGTDTQYF.

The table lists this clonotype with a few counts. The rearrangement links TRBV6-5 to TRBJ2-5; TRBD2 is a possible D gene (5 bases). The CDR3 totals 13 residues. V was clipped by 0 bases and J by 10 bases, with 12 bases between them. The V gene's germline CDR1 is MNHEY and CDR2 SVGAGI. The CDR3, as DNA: TGTGCCAGCAGTTACTCTCTAGCTGAGGACCAGTACTTC. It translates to CASSYSLAEDQYF.

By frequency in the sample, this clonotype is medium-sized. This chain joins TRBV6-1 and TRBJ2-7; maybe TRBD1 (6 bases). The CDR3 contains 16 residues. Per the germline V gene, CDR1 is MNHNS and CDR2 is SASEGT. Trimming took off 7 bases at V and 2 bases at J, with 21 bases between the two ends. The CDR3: CASTNDPRDTTYEQYF. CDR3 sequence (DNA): TGTGCCAGCACCAACGATCCCCGGGACACTACCTACGAGCAGTACTTC.